The rows below give T cell receptor beta chains drawn from one sample of a study of cytomegalovirus exposure and HLA in healthy donors. Assay: immunoSEQ multiplex PCR; the TCRdb copy retains only in-frame clones and omits some. The profile shows 150,000 to 200,000 clones, approximately 71% of them singletons. The sequencing input was PBMCs. Source of these receptors: a man in his fifties in good health and CMV-seronegative. Both conserved end residues are part of each CDR3. D genes are given only for firm matches. Clone size, where shown, is once, few, many, or a class for clones that have expanded.

D	V	J	size	CDR3	DNA
TRBD2	TRBV7-3	TRBJ2-3	.	CASSLGTSTDTQYF	TGTGCCAGCAGCTTGGGGACTAGTACAGATACGCAGTATTTT
.	TRBV2	TRBJ2-2	.	CASSEGYPIGGELFF	TGTGCCAGCAGTGAGGGCTACCCGATTGGAGGGGAGCTGTTTTTT
TRBD1	TRBV7-9	TRBJ1-6	.	CASSPQGASNSPLHF	TGTGCCAGCAGCCCTCAGGGGGCTTCGAATTCACCCCTCCACTTT
TRBD1	TRBV5-1	TRBJ2-7	.	CASSFGTGGEQYF	TGCGCCAGCAGCTTCGGGACAGGGGGCGAGCAGTACTTC
TRBD1	TRBV10-2	TRBJ1-1	.	CASSESILIGTANTEAFF	TGCGCCAGCAGTGAGTCGATTCTAATTGGGACAGCTAACACTGAAGCTTTCTTT
.	TRBV5-1	TRBJ2-1	.	CASSFGPGVTNEQFF	TGCGCCAGCAGCTTCGGACCCGGGGTCACGAATGAGCAGTTCTTC
TRBD2	TRBV7-2	TRBJ2-7	.	CASSEELAGGYEQYF	TGTGCCAGCAGCGAGGAACTAGCGGGGGGATACGAGCAGTACTTC
.	TRBV7-2	TRBJ2-3	.	CASSFDRFTDTQYF	TGTGCCAGCAGCTTTGACAGGTTCACAGATACGCAGTATTTT
.	TRBV28	TRBJ1-6	.	CASRTAGLSNSPLHF	TGTGCCAGCAGGACCGCAGGGTTAAGTAATTCACCCCTCCACTTT
TRBD2	TRBV2	TRBJ2-5	.	CASRASGLQETQYF	TGTGCCAGCAGGGCTAGCGGGCTGCAAGAGACCCAGTACTTC
.	TRBV7-2	TRBJ2-1	.	CASSPTGSWGEQFF	TGTGCCAGCAGCCCCACGGGGTCCTGGGGTGAGCAGTTCTTC
TRBD1	TRBV5-1	TRBJ1-5	few	CASSPGQGIDNQPQHF	TGCGCCAGCAGCCCGGGACAGGGGATAGACAATCAGCCCCAGCATTTT
TRBD2	TRBV28	TRBJ2-3	.	CASTPAGGSMADTQYF	TGTGCCAGCACTCCAGCGGGGGGAAGCATGGCAGATACGCAGTATTTT
.	TRBV7-9	TRBJ2-2	.	CASSFTGTGELFF	TGTGCCAGCAGCTTTACAGGGACCGGGGAGCTGTTTTTT
.	TRBV25-1	TRBJ2-5	.	CASSEYAGQETQYF	TGTGCCAGCAGTGAATATGCCGGGCAAGAGACCCAGTACTTC
.	TRBV12-5	TRBJ2-2	.	CASGLGGDGTGELFF	TGTGCTAGTGGTTTGGGCGGGGATGGGACCGGGGAGCTGTTTTTT
.	TRBV5-4	TRBJ1-6	.	CASSLAVYSPLHF	TGTGCCAGCAGCTTGGCTGTTTATTCACCCCTCCACTTT
TRBD2	TRBV7-2	TRBJ2-1	.	CASSTLAGSTYNEQFF	TGTGCCAGCAGCACGTTAGCGGGGTCAACCTACAATGAGCAGTTCTTC
TRBD1	TRBV7-2	TRBJ2-6	.	CASSLRTGVAGANVLTF	TGTGCCAGCAGCTTAAGGACAGGGGTAGCTGGGGCCAACGTCCTGACTTTC
.	TRBV6-6	TRBJ2-7	once	CASSPGRGDESYEQYF	TGTGCCAGCAGCCCGGGGAGGGGGGACGAATCCTACGAGCAGTACTTC
.	TRBV4-3	TRBJ1-2	.	CASSQDTGFYGYTF	TGCGCCAGCAGCCAAGATACCGGGTTCTATGGCTACACCTTC
TRBD1	TRBV11-2	TRBJ2-7	.	CASKGQGSQEQYF	TGTGCCAGCAAGGGACAGGGCAGTCAGGAGCAGTACTTC
TRBD1	TRBV28	TRBJ1-1	few	CASSSYRGRNTEAFF	TGTGCCAGCAGTTCTTACAGGGGGCGGAACACTGAAGCTTTCTTT
TRBD1	TRBV9	TRBJ1-4	few	CASSGPGTGVGEKLFF	TGTGCCAGCAGCGGACCCGGGACAGGGGTAGGAGAAAAACTGTTTTTT
TRBD1	TRBV5-1	TRBJ2-1	few	CASSQRTGQEQFF	TGCGCCAGCAGCCAACGGACAGGCCAGGAGCAGTTCTTC
TRBD1	TRBV5-5	TRBJ1-2	.	CASSLGRDRLNYGYTF	TGTGCCAGCAGCTTGGGACGGGACAGGTTGAACTATGGCTACACCTTC
.	TRBV4-2	TRBJ2-3	.	CASSQGTSTDTQYF	TGTGCCAGCAGCCAAGGGACTAGCACAGATACGCAGTATTTT
TRBD1	TRBV19	TRBJ1-1	.	CASSIAHGTGLLVNTEAFF	TGTGCCAGTAGTATAGCCCACGGGACAGGTCTTCTCGTGAACACTGAAGCTTTCTTT
.	TRBV15	TRBJ1-5	.	CATSSAILNQPQHF	TGTGCCACCAGCAGCGCTATTTTAAATCAGCCCCAGCATTTT
TRBD1	TRBV5-1	TRBJ2-7	once	CASGKDRSLSYEQYF	TGCGCCAGCGGTAAGGACAGGTCCCTCTCCTACGAGCAGTACTTC
.	TRBV6-1	TRBJ1-6	.	CASSDRVGDNSPLHF	TGTGCCAGCAGTGACAGGGTTGGAGATAATTCACCCCTCCACTTT
TRBD1	TRBV5-4	TRBJ1-3	.	CASSFAPGTAGNTIYF	TGTGCCAGCAGCTTCGCCCCCGGGACAGCTGGAAACACCATATATTTT
TRBD2	TRBV7-6	TRBJ2-2	.	CASSLRGGETGELFF	TGTGCCAGCAGCTTACGCGGGGGGGAAACCGGGGAGCTGTTTTTT
TRBD2	TRBV6-5	TRBJ2-2	.	CASSYSGGGTGELFF	TGTGCCAGCAGTTACTCGGGGGGGGGCACCGGGGAGCTGTTTTTT
TRBD1	TRBV6-5	TRBJ2-7	.	CASSYSGDRRSEQYF	TGTGCCAGCAGTTACTCGGGGGACAGGAGATCCGAGCAGTACTTC
TRBD2	TRBV2	TRBJ2-7	.	CASRETSGKYLSHEQYF	TGTGCCAGCAGGGAAACTAGCGGGAAGTATCTAAGCCACGAGCAGTACTTC
TRBD1	TRBV29-1	TRBJ1-4	few	CSVDRGREKLFF	TGCAGCGTTGACAGGGGGCGGGAAAAACTGTTTTTT
TRBD1	TRBV6-5	TRBJ1-1	.	CASSYETGLKAFF	TGTGCCAGCAGTTACGAGACAGGGCTGAAAGCTTTCTTT
.	TRBV6-6	TRBJ2-7	.	CASRQGVSYEQYF	TGTGCCAGCAGACAGGGCGTCTCCTACGAGCAGTACTTC
.	TRBV28	TRBJ2-7	once	CASSFIEGENYEQYF	TGTGCCAGCAGTTTTATTGAGGGGGAAAACTACGAGCAGTACTTC
TRBD1	TRBV5-4	TRBJ1-4	few	CASSFMTGKDEKLFF	TGTGCCAGCAGCTTCATGACAGGGAAAGATGAAAAACTGTTTTTT
TRBD1	TRBV7-9	TRBJ1-2	.	CASSLGGWGTGGIYGYTF	TGTGCCAGCAGCTTAGGGGGTTGGGGGACAGGGGGAATCTATGGCTACACCTTC
.	TRBV14	TRBJ1-2	.	CASSQQGNYGYTF	TGTGCCAGCAGCCAGCAGGGGAACTATGGCTACACCTTC
.	TRBV25-1	TRBJ2-7	.	CASSETLGGGSYEQYF	TGTGCCAGCAGTGAGACCTTGGGAGGTGGCTCCTACGAGCAGTACTTC
.	TRBV4-1	TRBJ2-7	few	CASSQEDGTPVSYEQYF	TGCGCCAGCAGCCAAGAAGACGGGACACCTGTCTCCTACGAGCAGTACTTC
TRBD2	TRBV11-1	TRBJ2-7	.	CASSHTSGGLYEQYF	TGTGCCAGCAGCCATACTAGCGGGGGGCTTTACGAGCAGTACTTC
.	TRBV7-9	TRBJ2-7	.	CASSRGANEQYF	TGTGCCAGCAGCCGCGGGGCGAACGAGCAGTACTTC
.	TRBV5-1	TRBJ2-7	.	CASSLGGSSSYEQYF	TGCGCCAGCAGCCTGGGAGGCTCCAGCTCCTACGAGCAGTACTTC
.	TRBV2	TRBJ1-6	.	CASSRRTEAPLHF	TGTGCCAGCAGTCGGCGGACGGAGGCACCCCTCCACTTT
.	TRBV5-4	TRBJ2-6	.	CASSFSFRGSGANVLTF	TGTGCCAGCAGCTTTTCCTTCAGGGGTTCTGGGGCCAACGTCCTGACTTTC
TRBD1	TRBV19	TRBJ2-2	.	CASRDRGTGELFF	TGTGCCAGTAGGGACAGGGGGACCGGGGAGCTGTTTTTT
TRBD2	TRBV11-2	TRBJ2-7	.	CASSLGLAGIYEQYF	TGTGCCAGCAGCCTGGGACTAGCGGGGATCTACGAGCAGTACTTC